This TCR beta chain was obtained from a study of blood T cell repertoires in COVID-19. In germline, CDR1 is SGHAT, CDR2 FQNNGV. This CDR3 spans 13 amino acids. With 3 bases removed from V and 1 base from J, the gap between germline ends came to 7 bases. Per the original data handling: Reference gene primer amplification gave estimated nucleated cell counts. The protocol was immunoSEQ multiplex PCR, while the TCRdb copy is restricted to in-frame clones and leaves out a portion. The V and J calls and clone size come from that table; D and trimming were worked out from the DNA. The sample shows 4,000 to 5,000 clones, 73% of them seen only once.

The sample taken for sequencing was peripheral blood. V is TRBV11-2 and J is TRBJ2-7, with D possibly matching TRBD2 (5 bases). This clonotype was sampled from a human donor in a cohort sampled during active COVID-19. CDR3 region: CASSLEVSYEQYF. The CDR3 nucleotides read TGTGCCAGCAGCTTGGAGGTTTCCTACGAGCAGTACTTC.